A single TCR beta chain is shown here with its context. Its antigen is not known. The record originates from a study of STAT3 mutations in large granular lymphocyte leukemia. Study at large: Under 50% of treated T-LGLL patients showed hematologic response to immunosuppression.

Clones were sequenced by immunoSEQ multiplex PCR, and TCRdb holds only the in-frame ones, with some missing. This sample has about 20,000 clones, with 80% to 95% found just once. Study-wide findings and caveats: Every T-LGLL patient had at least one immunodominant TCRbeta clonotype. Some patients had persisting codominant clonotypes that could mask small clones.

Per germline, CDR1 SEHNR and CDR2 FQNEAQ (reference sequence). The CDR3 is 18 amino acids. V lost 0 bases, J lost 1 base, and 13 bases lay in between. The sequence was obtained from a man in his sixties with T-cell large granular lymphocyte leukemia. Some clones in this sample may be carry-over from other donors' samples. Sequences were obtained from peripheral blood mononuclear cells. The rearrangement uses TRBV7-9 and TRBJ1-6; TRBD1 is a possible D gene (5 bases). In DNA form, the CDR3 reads TGTGCCAGCAGCTTAGCCAGGGAGACGGCGTCCTATAATTCACCCCTCCACTTT. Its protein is CASSLARETASYNSPLHF. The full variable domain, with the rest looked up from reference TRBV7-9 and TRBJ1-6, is DTGVSQNPRHKITKRGQNVTFRCDPISEHNRLYWYRQTLGQGPEFLTYFQNEAQLEKSRLLSDRFSAERPKGSFSTLEIQRTEQGDSAMYLCASSLARETASYNSPLHFGNGTRLTVT.